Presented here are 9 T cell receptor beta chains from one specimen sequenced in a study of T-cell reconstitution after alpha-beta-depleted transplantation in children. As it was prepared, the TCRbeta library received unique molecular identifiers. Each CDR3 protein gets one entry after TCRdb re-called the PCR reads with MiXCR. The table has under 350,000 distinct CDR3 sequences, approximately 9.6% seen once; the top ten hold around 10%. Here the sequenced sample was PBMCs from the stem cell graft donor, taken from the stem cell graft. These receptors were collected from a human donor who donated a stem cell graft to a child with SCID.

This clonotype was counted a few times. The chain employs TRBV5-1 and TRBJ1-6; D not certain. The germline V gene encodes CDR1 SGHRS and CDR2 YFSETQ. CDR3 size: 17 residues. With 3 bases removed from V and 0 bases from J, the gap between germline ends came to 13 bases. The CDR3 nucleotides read TGCGCCAGCAGCTCCGGTCCGGGGAGCTCCTATAATTCACCCCTCCACTTT. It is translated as CASSSGPGSSYNSPLHF. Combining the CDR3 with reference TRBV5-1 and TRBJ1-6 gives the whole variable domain KAGVTQTPRYLIKTRGQQVTLSCSPISGHRSVSWYQQTPGQGLQFLFEYFSETQRNKGNFPGRFSGRQFSNSRSEMNVSTLELGDSALYLCASSSGPGSSYNSPLHFGNGTRLTVT.

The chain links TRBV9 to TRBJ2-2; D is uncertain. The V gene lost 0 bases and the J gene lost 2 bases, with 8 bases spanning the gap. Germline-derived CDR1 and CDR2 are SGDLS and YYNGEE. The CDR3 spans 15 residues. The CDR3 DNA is TGTGCCAGCAGCGTAGTCCCAGAAAACACCGGGGAGCTGTTTTTT. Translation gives CASSVVPENTGELFF. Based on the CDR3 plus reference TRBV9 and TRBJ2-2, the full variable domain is DSGVTQTPKHLITATGQRVTLRCSPRSGDLSVYWYQQSLDQGLQFLIQYYNGEERAKGNILERFSAQQFPDLHSELNLSSLELGDSALYFCASSVVPENTGELFFGEGSRLTVL.

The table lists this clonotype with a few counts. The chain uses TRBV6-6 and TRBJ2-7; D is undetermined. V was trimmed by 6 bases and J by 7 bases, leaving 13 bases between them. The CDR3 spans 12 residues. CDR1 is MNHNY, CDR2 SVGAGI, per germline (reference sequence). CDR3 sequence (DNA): TGTGCCAGCAGCCCCCTGGGTAAGGAGCAGTACTTC. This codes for CASSPLGKEQYF.

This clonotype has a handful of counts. CDR3 DNA sequence: TGCAGTGCTAAGGACCTGGAGACCCAGTACTTC. It translates to CSAKDLETQYF. The chain combines TRBV20-1 with TRBJ2-5; D ambiguous. CDR3 size: 11 residues. CDR1 DFQATT and CDR2 SNEGSKA come from the germline V gene (reference sequence). The V end lost 4 bases, the J end lost 5 bases, and 8 bases lay between the germline ends.

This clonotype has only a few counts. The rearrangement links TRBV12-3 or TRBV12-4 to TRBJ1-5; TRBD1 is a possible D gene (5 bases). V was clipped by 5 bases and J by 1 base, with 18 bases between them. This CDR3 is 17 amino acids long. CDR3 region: CASSIPGASLSNQPQHF. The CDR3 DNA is TGTGCCAGCAGTATACCCGGGGCCTCCTTAAGCAATCAGCCCCAGCATTTT.

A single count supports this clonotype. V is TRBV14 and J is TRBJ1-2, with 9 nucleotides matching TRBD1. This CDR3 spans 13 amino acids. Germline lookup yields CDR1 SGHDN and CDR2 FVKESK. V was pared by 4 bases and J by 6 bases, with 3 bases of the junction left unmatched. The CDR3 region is CASSPRTGDGYTF. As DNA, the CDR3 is TGTGCCAGCAGCCCACGGACAGGGGATGGCTACACCTTC.

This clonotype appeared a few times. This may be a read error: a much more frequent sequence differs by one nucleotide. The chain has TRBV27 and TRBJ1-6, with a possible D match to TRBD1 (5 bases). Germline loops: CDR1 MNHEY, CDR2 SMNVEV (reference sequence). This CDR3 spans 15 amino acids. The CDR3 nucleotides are TGTGCCAGCAGTTTATTCTTCCAGGGTGGTTCACACCTCCACTTT. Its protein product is CASSLFFQGGSHLHF.

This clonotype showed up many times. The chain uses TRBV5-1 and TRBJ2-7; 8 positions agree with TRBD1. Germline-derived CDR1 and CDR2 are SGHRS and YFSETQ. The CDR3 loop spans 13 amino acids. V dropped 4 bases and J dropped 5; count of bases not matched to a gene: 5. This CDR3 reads CASSPDRVHEQYF. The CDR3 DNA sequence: TGCGCCAGCAGCCCGGACAGGGTCCACGAGCAGTACTTC.

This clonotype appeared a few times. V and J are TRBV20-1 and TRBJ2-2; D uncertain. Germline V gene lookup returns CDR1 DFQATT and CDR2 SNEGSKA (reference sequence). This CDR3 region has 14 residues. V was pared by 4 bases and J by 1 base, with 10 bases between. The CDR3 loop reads CSATSRWNTGELFF. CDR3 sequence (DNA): TGCAGTGCTACCTCCCGTTGGAACACCGGGGAGCTGTTTTTT.